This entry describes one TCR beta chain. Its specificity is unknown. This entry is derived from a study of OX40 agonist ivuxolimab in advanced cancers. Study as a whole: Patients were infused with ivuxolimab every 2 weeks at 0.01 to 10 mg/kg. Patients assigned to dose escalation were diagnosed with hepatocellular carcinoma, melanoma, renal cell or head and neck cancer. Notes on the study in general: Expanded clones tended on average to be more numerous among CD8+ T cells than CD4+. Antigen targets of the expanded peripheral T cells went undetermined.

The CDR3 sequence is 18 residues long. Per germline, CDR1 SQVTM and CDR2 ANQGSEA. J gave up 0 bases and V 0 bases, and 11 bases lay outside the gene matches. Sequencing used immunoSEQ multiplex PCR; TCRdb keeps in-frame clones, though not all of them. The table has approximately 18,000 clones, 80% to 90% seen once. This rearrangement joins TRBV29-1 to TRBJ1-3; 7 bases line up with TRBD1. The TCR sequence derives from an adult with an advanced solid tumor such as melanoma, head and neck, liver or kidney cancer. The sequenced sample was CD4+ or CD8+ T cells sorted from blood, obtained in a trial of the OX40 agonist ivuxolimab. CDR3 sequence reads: CSVEEGQSLFRSGNTIYF. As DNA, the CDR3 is TGCAGCGTTGAAGAGGGACAGAGCCTCTTTCGCTCTGGAAACACCATATATTTT.